This T cell receptor (beta chain) was profiled in a study of technical replicates of blood from several donors. This CDR3 region has 11 residues. V was clipped by 5 bases and J by 1 base, with 2 bases between them. Germline assignment: CDR1 MDHEN and CDR2 SYDVKM. Sequenced by immunoSEQ multiplex PCR; TCRdb stores in-frame clones only, minus some. The top ten clones hold 0.25% of a sample with around 70,000 clones, roughly 93% of them seen once. The source of this sequence is a human donor in good health. The chain combines TRBV28 with TRBJ2-5; D ambiguous. Sample: T cells isolated from PBMCs. CDR3 in amino acids: CASSRQETQYF. The CDR3 DNA reads TGTGCCAGCAGTCGCCAAGAGACCCAGTACTTC.